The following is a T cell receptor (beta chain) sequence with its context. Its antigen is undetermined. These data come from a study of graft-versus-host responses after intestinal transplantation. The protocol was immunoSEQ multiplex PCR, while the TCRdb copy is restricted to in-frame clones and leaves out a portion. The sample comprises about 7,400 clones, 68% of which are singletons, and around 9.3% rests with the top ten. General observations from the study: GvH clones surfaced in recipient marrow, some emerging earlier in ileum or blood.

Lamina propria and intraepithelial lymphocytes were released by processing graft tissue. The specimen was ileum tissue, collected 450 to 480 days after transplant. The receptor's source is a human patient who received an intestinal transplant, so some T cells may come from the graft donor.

The CDR3 coding sequence is TGTGCTAGTGGTTTGAAGAGGGGAGGAACTGACAGGGCCGGGCAGTACTTC. It is translated as CASGLKRGGTDRAGQYF. The rearrangement uses TRBV12-5 and TRBJ2-7, with D possibly matching TRBD1 (7 bases). CDR3 length equals 17 residues. Germline loops: CDR1 LGHNT, CDR2 FRNRAP. Trimming stripped 2 bases from V and 9 bases from J, with 26 bases between.